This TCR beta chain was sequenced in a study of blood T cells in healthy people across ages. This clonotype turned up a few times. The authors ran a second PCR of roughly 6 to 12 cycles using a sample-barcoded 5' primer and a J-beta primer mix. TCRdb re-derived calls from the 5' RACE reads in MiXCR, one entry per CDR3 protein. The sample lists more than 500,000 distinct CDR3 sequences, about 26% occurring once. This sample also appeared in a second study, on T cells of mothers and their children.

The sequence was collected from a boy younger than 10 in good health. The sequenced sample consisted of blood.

In nucleotides, the CDR3 is TGTGCCAGCAGCGTTGACAGGATCCTCTATGGCTACACCTTC. This gives the protein CASSVDRILYGYTF. The J gene is TRBJ1-2, the V gene TRBV7-9; weak D call: TRBD1 (6 bases). CDR3 size: 14 residues. V was shortened by 5 bases and J by 4 bases, with 14 bases between the two germline ends. Germline CDR1 SEHNR, CDR2 FQNEAQ (reference sequence).